The clone carrying this T cell receptor beta chain was detected only a few times. Its antigen is unknown. TCRdb independently ran MiXCR on the 5' RACE reads; one entry per CDR3 protein. The sample has 400,000 to 450,000 distinct CDR3 sequences, roughly 18% seen once. This entry is derived from a study of CD8 T cells in ankylosing spondylitis. Study-level results: Matched ankylosing spondylitis synovial fluid reportedly showed significant enrichment of disease-linked clones. Ankylosing spondylitis blood appeared to be characterized by a TCR beta motif of several highly homologous variants.

Trimming shortened V by 0 bases and J by 5 bases, and 17 bases separated the two germline ends. Germline values: CDR1 SGDLS, CDR2 YYNGEE. This CDR3 has 16 amino acids. The chain has TRBV9 and TRBJ2-5; no reliable D call. Material: blood, either unsorted or a sorted T cell fraction (not recorded which). The sequence derives from a male donor with ankylosing spondylitis. This chain's CDR3 is CASSVVGSVDGETQYF. The CDR3 DNA reads as TGTGCCAGCAGCGTAGTTGGCTCGGTAGACGGGGAGACCCAGTACTTC.